The entry below gives a single TCR beta chain sequence along with its context. This sample was included in a study of blood T cell repertoires in COVID-19. TCRdb keeps only in-frame clones here, not all; method: immunoSEQ multiplex PCR. This table has about 250,000 clones, 70% to 90% appearing once. The V end was cut by 4 bases, the J end by 3 bases, with 10 bases between. The CDR3 spans 13 residues. Germline V gives CDR1 SGHDT, CDR2 YYEEEE. The sample comprised peripheral blood. The genes are TRBV5-6 and TRBJ1-2; D remains unclear. The TCR sequence derives from a woman in her 40s who had recovered from COVID-19. The CDR3 sequence is CASSALRDYGYTF. In nucleotides, the CDR3 is TGTGCCAGCAGCGCCCTACGTGACTATGGCTACACCTTC.